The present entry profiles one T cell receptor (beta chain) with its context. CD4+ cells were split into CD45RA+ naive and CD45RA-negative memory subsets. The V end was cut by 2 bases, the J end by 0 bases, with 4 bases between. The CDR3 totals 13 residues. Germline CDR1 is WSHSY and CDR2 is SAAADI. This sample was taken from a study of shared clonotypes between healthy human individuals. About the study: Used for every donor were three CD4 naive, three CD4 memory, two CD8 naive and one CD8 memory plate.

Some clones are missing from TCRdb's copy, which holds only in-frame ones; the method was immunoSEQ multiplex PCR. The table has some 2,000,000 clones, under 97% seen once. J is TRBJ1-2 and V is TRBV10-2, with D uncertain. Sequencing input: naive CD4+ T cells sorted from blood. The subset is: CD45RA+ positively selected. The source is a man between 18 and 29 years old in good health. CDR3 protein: CASSETANYGYTF. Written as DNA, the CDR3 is TGCGCCAGCAGTGAGACAGCTAACTATGGCTACACCTTC.